This TCR beta chain was sequenced in a study of identifying expanded T cells in peripheral blood. Study-level results: Clone count variance between roughly two-week samples rose with total template count.

Only in-frame clones appear in the TCRdb table, and some are missing; sequencing was by immunoSEQ multiplex PCR. The table shows 95,000 to 150,000 clones, with more than 80% occurring only once. After removal of 6 bases from V and 4 bases from J, the junction contained 19 bases not matched to a gene. The CDR3 runs to 21 residues. From germline, CDR1 is ENHRY and CDR2 SYGVKD. For this clone: Its specificity is not known.

The sequenced sample was blood. The source of this sequence is a person between 18 and 70 years old in good health. This chain connects TRBV10-3 to TRBJ2-3, with 16 bases lining up with TRBD2. Written as DNA, the CDR3 is TGTGCCATCAGCCAACCGGGACTAGCGGGGGGGCCCGCACATTCCCCAGATACGCAGTATTTT. Encoded protein: CAISQPGLAGGPAHSPDTQYF.